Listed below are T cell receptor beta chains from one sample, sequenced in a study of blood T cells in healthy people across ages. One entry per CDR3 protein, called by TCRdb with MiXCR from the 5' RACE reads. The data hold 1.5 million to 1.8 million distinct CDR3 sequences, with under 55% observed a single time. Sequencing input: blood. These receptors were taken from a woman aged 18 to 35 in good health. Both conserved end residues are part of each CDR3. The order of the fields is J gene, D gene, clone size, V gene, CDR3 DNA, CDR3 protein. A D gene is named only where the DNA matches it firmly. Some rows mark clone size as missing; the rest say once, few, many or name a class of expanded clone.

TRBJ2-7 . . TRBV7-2 TGTGCCAGCAGCCAGGGGGGAGGGGGCAAAAACGAGCAGTACTTC CASSQGGGGKNEQYF
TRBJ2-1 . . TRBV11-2 TGTGCCAGCAGCGTCCATAGCGGTAATGAGCAGTTCTTC CASSVHSGNEQFF
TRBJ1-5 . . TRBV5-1 TGCGCCAGCAGCTTGGTACCCCATAACGGGGGCCTTCATCAGCCCCAGCATTTT CASSLVPHNGGLHQPQHF
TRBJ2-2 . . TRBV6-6 TGTGCCATCAAACCAGTACTAGCTAAAGGCGGGGAGCTGTTTTTT CAIKPVLAKGGELFF
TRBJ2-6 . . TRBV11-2 TGTGCCAGCAGTTCTTTTTACAGGGACCTTGTCCTGACTTTC CASSSFYRDLVLTF
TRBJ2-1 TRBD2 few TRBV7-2 TGTGCCAGCAGCCTCTTTACTAGCGGGATCACGAATGAGCAGTTCTTC CASSLFTSGITNEQFF
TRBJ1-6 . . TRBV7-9 TGTGCCAGCAGCTTAGAAGGCGATTCACCCCTCCACTTT CASSLEGDSPLHF
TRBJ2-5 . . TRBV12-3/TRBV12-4 TGTGCCAGCAGTGCCCATGGGGCGGAGACCCAGTACTTC CASSAHGAETQYF
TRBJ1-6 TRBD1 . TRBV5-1 TGCGCCAGCAGCCCATGGACAGGGAACCGTAATTCACCCCTCCACTTT CASSPWTGNRNSPLHF
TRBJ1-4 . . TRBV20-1 TGCAGTGCTAGAGATGAGAGGGGTGAAAAACTGTTTTTT CSARDERGEKLFF
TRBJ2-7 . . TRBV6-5 TGTGCCAGCAGTGATGGGGCAGGTGTTTACGAGCAGTACTTC CASSDGAGVYEQYF
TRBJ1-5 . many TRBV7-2 TGTGCCAGCAGCTTAGAAGGGTTTCAGCCCCAGCATTTT CASSLEGFQPQHF
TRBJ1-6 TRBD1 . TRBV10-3 TGTGCCATCAGTGCCTACGGGACAGGGGGAAATAATTCACCCCTCCACTTT CAISAYGTGGNNSPLHF
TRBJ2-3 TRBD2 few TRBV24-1 TGTGCCACCAGTGACTCGACTAGCGGGAGGGCACTCACGCAGTATTTT CATSDSTSGRALTQYF
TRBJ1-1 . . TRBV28 TGTGCCACCCTCCCGGGGACGAACACTGAAGCTTTCTTT CATLPGTNTEAFF
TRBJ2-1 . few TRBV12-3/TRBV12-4 TGTGCCAGCAGTTTGGCTCGCGTTATAGGGGATGAGCAGTTCTTC CASSLARVIGDEQFF
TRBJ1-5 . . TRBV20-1 TGCAGTGCTGGGGTTTCTTATAGCAATCAGCCCCAGCATTTT CSAGVSYSNQPQHF
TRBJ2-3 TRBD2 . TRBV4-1 TGCGCCAGCAGCCGTCTAGCGGGAGTCGGCACAGATACGCAGTATTTT CASSRLAGVGTDTQYF
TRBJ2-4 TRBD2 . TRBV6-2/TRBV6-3 TGTGCCAGCAGTTACTCGGACCGGGGGACTAGCGGGAGCCGTAGGGGGAACATTCAGTACTTC CASSYSDRGTSGSRRGNIQYF
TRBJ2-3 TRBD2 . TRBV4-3 TGCGCCAGCAGCCGCCAGACTAGCAGCACAGATACGCAGTATTTT CASSRQTSSTDTQYF
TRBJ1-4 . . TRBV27 TGTGCCAGCAGAGACATCAAGGGTAATGAAAAACTGTTTTTT CASRDIKGNEKLFF
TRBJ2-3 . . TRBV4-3 TGCGCCAGCAGCCAAGGGGGTCTAGCGCTACGCACAGATACGCAGTATTTT CASSQGGLALRTDTQYF
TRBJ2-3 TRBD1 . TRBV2 TGTGCCAGCAGTGGCCGGACAGGTCACGCAGATACGCAGTATTTT CASSGRTGHADTQYF
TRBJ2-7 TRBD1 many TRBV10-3 TGTGCCATCACCAGGACAGGGGGAAGCTACGAGCAGTACTTC CAITRTGGSYEQYF
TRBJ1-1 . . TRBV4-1 TGCGCCAGCAGCCACTCTATCTGGGGGGATAACACTGAAGCTTTCTTT CASSHSIWGDNTEAFF
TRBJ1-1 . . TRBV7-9 TGTGCCAGCAGCTTAACGAAGTTTGCTTTCTTT CASSLTKFAFF
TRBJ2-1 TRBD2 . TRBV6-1 TGTGCCAGCGCCTCACTAGCGGACGAGTTCTTC CASASLADEFF
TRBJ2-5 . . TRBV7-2 TGTGCCAGCAGCTTAGCCCTGGGGGGCGCAGAGACCCAGTACTTC CASSLALGGAETQYF